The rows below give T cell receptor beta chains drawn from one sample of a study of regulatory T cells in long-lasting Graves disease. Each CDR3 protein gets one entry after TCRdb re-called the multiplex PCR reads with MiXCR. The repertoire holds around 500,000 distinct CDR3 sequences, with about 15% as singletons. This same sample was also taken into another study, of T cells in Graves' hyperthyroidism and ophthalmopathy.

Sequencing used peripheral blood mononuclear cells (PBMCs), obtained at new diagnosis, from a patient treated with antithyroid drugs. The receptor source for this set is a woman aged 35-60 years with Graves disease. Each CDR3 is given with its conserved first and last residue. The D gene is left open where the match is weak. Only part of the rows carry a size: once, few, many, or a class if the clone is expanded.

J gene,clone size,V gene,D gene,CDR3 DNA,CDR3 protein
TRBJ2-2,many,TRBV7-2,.,TGTGCCAGCAGCTTAGAGTCCGAGTCCGGGGAGCTGTTTTTT,CASSLESESGELFF
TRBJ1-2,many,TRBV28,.,TGTGCCAGCAGTTCTGCGGGAGGTGAGAACTATGGCTACACCTTC,CASSSAGGENYGYTF
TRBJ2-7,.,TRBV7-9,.,TGTGCCAGCAGCCCCCATAACGCATACGAGCAGTACTTC,CASSPHNAYEQYF
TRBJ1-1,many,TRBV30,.,TGTGCCTGGGCTCGGGGGGCCTCTAGCACTGAAGCTTTCTTT,CAWARGASSTEAFF
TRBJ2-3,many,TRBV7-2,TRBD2,TGTGCCAGCCCTAAGCCGGGACTAGCGGGGGGAAGCACAGATACGCAGTATTTT,CASPKPGLAGGSTDTQYF
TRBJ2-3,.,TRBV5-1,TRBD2,TGCGCCAGCAGTCCAGGACTAGCGGATTCAGATACGCAGTATTTT,CASSPGLADSDTQYF
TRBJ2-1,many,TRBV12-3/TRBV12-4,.,TGTGCCAGCAGTCCGCGAGGAGGGGGCACTGGGGGTGAGCAGTTCTTC,CASSPRGGGTGGEQFF
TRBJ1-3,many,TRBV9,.,TGTGCCAGCAGCGTAGCGAGGGTCGCCCCTGGAAACACCATATATTTT,CASSVARVAPGNTIYF
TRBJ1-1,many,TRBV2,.,TGTGCCAGCAGCTCCCTCAAAACTCACACGAACACTGAAGCTTTCTTT,CASSSLKTHTNTEAFF
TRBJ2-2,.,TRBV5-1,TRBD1,TGCGCCACCCTCTTGACCGGGACAGGGGAAACCGGGGAGCTGTTTTTT,CATLLTGTGETGELFF
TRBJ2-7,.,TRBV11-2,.,TGTGCCAGCAGCTTAACGGCGGTCGAGCAGTACTTC,CASSLTAVEQYF
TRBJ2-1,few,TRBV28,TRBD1,TGTGCCAGCAGGATGAGGGGGCTTCCCTACAATGAGCAGTTCTTC,CASRMRGLPYNEQFF
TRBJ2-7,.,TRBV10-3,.,TGTGCCAGCAGTTACTCGCTATCTGCCGACTACGAGCAGTACTTC,CASSYSLSADYEQYF
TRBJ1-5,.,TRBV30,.,TGTGCCTGGAGTGCCCCGGGGGATAGCAATCAGCCCCAGCATTTT,CAWSAPGDSNQPQHF
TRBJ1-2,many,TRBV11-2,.,TGTGCCAGCAGCTTACCCCGAGGGTCCCTCTCTAACTATGGCTACACCTTC,CASSLPRGSLSNYGYTF
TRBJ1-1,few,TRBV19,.,TGTGCCAGTACGTGGGAGTGGAACACTGAAGCTTTCTTT,CASTWEWNTEAFF
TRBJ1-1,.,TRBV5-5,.,TGTGCCAGCAGCAAGGCGGCGGGGCGGTTGGATACGAACACTGAAGCTTTCTTT,CASSKAAGRLDTNTEAFF
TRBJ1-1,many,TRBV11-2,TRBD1,TGTGCCAGCAGCTTATCCGACAGGGTGAAGGGTGACACTGAAGCTTTCTTT,CASSLSDRVKGDTEAFF
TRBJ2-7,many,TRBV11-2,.,TGTGCCAGCAGCTTAGATGGTCTCGGGGTTGGCGAGCAGTACTTC,CASSLDGLGVGEQYF
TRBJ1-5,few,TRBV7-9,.,TGTGCCAGCAGCGCGACGGGAAATAGCAATCAGCCCCAGCATTTT,CASSATGNSNQPQHF
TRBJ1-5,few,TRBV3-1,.,TGTGCCAGCAGCCCAAGCCCACAGGGTTATCAGCCCCAGCATTTT,CASSPSPQGYQPQHF
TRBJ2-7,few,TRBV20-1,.,TGCAGTGCTGGGGTAGAGGGCTACGAGCAGTACTTC,CSAGVEGYEQYF
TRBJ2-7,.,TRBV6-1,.,TGTGCCAGCAGTCTAACCGGGACGCTCTACGAGCAGTACTTC,CASSLTGTLYEQYF
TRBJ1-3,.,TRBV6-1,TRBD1,TGTGCCAGCAGTGCCGACAGGGCTTACTCTGGAAACACCATATATTTT,CASSADRAYSGNTIYF
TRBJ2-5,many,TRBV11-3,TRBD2,TGTCCCAGCAGCGGGCGACTAGCGGAAGAGACCCAGTACTTC,CPSSGRLAEETQYF
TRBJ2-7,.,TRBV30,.,TGTGCCTGGAGTTGGGGCAGTCGCTACGAGCAGTACTTC,CAWSWGSRYEQYF
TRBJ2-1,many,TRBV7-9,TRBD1,TGTGCCAGCAGCTTATTCGGGACAGGGGGAAGTGAGCAGTTCTTC,CASSLFGTGGSEQFF
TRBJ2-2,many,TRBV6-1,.,TGTGCCAGCAGTGCGGTACTAGGTTCTTGGGGCACCGGGGAGCTGTTTTTT,CASSAVLGSWGTGELFF
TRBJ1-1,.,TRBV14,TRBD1,TGTGCCAGCAGCCTAGCGGGACAGGGACTTCCAGCTTTCTTT,CASSLAGQGLPAFF
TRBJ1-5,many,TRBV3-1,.,TGTGCCAGCAGCCTAAGCAGGGGTAAGCCCCAGCATTTT,CASSLSRGKPQHF
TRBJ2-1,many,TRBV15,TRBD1,TGTGCCACCAGCAGAGACAGGGGGCTTTGGGATGAGCAGTTCTTC,CATSRDRGLWDEQFF
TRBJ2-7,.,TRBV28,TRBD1,TGTGCCAGCACCATCCCAGGGGGCCCCCTAAGCTCCTACGAGCAGTACTTC,CASTIPGGPLSSYEQYF
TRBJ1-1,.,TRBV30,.,TGTGCCTGGAGTGTAGGGTCGGCGGCTTTCTTT,CAWSVGSAAFF
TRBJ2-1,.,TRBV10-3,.,TGTGCCATCAGTGAGTTGGCCCCGGGGGAGCAGTTCTTC,CAISELAPGEQFF
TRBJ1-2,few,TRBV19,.,TGTGCCAGTAGTATTTTGAGCATGGGCGGCTATGGCTACACCTTC,CASSILSMGGYGYTF
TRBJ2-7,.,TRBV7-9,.,TGTGCCAGCAGACCCTCGGGGGCTTCCTCCGAGCAGTACTTC,CASRPSGASSEQYF
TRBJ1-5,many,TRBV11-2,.,TGTGCCAGCAGCTTAGCAGCGACTCCCCAGCATTTT,CASSLAATPQHF
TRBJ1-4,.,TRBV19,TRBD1,TGTGCCAGTACAAGACAGGGCTTTGCAACTAATGAAAAACTGTTTTTT,CASTRQGFATNEKLFF
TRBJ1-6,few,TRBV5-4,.,TGTGCCAGCAGCTTTGGGCTGGGCTCCTATAATTCACCCCTCCACTTT,CASSFGLGSYNSPLHF
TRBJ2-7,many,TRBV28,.,TGTGCCAGCAAGGGACGGGGCTCCTACGAGCAGTACTTC,CASKGRGSYEQYF
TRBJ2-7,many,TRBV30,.,TGTGCCTGGAGTAGGGACTCCTACGAGCAGTACTTC,CAWSRDSYEQYF
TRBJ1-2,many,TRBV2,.,TGTGCCAGCAGTGCCGGGTCTACTAACTATGGCTACACCTTC,CASSAGSTNYGYTF